This T cell receptor beta chain was profiled in a study of T-cell reconstitution after alpha-beta-depleted transplantation in children. Preparation of the TCRbeta library used unique molecular identifiers. TCRdb re-derived calls from the PCR reads in MiXCR, one entry per CDR3 protein. The sample contains a few hundred thousand distinct CDR3 sequences, 9.9% of which appear only once. This clonotype occurred many times. Deletions cut 6 bases from V and 15 bases from J, with 15 bases between. CDR1 is DFQATT and CDR2 is SNEGSKA in the germline V gene (reference sequence). The CDR3 has 11 amino acids. The V gene is TRBV20-1, the J gene TRBJ1-6, with D possibly matching TRBD1 (5 bases). The sample in question was PBMCs from the stem cell graft donor, obtained from the stem cell graft. This sequence was found in a human donor who donated a stem cell graft to a child with SCID. The CDR3 is CSASGLGLLHF. The CDR3 DNA reads TGCAGTGCGTCAGGGTTAGGTCTCCTCCACTTT.